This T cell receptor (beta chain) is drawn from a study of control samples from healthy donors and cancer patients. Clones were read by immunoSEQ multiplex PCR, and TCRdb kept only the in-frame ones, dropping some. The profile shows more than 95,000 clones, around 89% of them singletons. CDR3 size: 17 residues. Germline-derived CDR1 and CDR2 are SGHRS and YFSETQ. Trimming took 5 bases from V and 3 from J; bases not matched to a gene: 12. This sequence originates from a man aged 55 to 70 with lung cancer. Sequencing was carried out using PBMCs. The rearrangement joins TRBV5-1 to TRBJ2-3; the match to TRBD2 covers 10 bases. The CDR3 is CASSRSGGARLTDTQYF. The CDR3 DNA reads TGCGCCAGCAGTCGGAGCGGGGGGGCAAGATTGACAGATACGCAGTATTTT.